Detailed here is one T cell receptor (beta chain). The sample belongs to a study of blood T cell repertoires in COVID-19. The CDR3 sequence is 13 residues long. Germline CDR1 reads SGHRS; CDR2 reads YFSETQ. The germline V and J ends were trimmed by 4 bases and 6 bases, with 13 bases remaining between them. Profiled with immunoSEQ multiplex PCR; TCRdb holds only in-frame clones, not every one. The table has 100,000 to 150,000 clones, 65% to 85% seen once. The specimen sequenced was peripheral blood. The clonotype comes from an elderly man with active or convalescent COVID-19. The genes are TRBV5-1 and TRBJ2-5; D is unresolved. CDR3 region: CASSPQLIQTQYF. The CDR3 DNA follows: TGCGCCAGCAGCCCCCAGTTAATTCAGACCCAGTACTTC.